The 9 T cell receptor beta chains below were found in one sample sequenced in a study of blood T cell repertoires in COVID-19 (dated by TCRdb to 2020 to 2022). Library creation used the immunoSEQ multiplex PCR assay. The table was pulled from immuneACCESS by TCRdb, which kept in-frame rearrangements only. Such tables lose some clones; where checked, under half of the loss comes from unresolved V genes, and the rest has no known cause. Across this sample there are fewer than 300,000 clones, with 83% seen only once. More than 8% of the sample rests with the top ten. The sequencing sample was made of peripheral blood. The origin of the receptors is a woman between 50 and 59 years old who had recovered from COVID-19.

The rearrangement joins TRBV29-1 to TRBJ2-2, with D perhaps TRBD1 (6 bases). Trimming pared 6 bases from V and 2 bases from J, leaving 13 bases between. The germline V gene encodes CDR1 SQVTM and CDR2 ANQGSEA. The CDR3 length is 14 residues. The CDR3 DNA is TGCAGCGTGGGACACGCATACAACACCGGGGAGCTGTTTTTT. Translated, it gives CSVGHAYNTGELFF.

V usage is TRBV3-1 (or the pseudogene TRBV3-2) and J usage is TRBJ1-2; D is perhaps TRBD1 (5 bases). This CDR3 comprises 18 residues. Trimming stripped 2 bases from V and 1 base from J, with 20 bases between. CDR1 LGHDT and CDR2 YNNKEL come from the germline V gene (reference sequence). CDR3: CASSQTEPGLNCNYGYTF. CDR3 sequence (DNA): TGTGCCAGCAGCCAAACGGAACCAGGGCTTAACTGTAACTATGGCTACACCTTC.

CDR3 region: CASIRGAGRRDTEAFF. In nucleotides, the CDR3 is TGTGCCAGCATCCGGGGGGCAGGGCGTAGAGACACTGAAGCTTTCTTT. The chain combines TRBV19 with TRBJ1-1; D is perhaps TRBD1 (6 bases). CDR1 LNHDA and CDR2 SQIVND come from the germline V gene (reference sequence). The CDR3 is made up of 16 amino acids. V was clipped by 9 bases and J by 3 bases, with 23 bases between them.

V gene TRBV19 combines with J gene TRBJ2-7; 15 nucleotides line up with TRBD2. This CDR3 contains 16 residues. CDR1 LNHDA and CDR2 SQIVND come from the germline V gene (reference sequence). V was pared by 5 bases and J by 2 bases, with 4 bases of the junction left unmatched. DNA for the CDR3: TGTGCCAGTAGTTTTGGACTAGCGGGAGGGCCCTACGAGCAGTACTTC. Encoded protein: CASSFGLAGGPYEQYF.

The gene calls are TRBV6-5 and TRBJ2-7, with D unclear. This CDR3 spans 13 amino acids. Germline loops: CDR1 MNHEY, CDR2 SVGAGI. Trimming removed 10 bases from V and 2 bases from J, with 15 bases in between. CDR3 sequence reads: CATYSSPAYEQYF. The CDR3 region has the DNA TGTGCCACCTACAGTTCCCCAGCCTACGAGCAGTACTTC.

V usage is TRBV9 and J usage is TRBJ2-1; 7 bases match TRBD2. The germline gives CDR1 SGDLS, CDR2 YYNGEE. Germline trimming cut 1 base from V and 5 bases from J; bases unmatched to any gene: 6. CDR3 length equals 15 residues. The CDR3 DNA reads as TGTGCCAGCAGCGTATTTAGGAGCGGGGACAATGAGCAGTTCTTC. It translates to CASSVFRSGDNEQFF.

CDR3 loop: CASSQVGVRNTIYF. DNA for the CDR3: TGTGCCAGCAGCCAAGTAGGGGTTAGAAACACCATATATTTT. The rearrangement uses TRBV4-2 and TRBJ1-3, with D perhaps TRBD1 (5 bases). This CDR3 comprises 14 residues. Deletions cut 1 base from V and 5 bases from J, with 9 bases between. Germline CDR1 is LGHNA and CDR2 is YNFKEQ.

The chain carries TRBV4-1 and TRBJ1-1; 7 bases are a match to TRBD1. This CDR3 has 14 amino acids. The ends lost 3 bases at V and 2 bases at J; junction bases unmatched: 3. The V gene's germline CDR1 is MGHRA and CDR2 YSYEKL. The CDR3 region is CASSQGDSNTEAFF. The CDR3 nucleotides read TGCGCCAGCAGCCAGGGGGACAGCAACACTGAAGCTTTCTTT.

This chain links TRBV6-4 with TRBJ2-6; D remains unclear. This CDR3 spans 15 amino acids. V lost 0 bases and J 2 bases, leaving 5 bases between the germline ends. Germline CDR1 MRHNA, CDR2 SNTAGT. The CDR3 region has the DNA TGTGCCAGCAGTGACTCGGCAGCTGGGGCCAACGTCCTGACTTTC. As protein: CASSDSAAGANVLTF.